A single sample gave rise to the 14 T cell receptor beta chains below, sequenced in a study of monozygotic twins with inflammatory bowel disease. TCRdb reprocessed the 5' RACE reads; each CDR3 protein has one entry and no DNA is given. This sample's table has 350,000 to 550,000 distinct CDR3 sequences. What was sequenced was blood. The receptors originated from a human donor with ulcerative colitis or Crohn's disease, or a healthy co-twin of an affected twin (not recorded which).

The chain recombines TRBV10-3 with TRBJ2-6; TCRdb reports TRBD1, a call that lacks DNA to check it against. CDR3 size: 13 residues. The germline V gene encodes CDR1 ENHRY and CDR2 SYGVKD. The CDR3 protein is CAINRAGANVLTF.

The chain employs TRBV23-1 and TRBJ2-7. TRBV23-1 is recorded as an ORF, its role being uncertain. The CDR3 has 15 residues. The CDR3 loop reads CASSQSETVSYEQYF.

This chain joins TRBV6-6 and TRBJ1-6; as DNA is missing, the TRBD1 call by TCRdb cannot be tested. This CDR3 has 13 amino acids. Germline-derived CDR1 and CDR2 are MNHNY and SVGAGI (reference sequence). The CDR3 loop is CASMSGNNSPLHF.

The chain uses TRBV6-1 and TRBJ1-4. Germline V lookup: CDR1 MNHNS, CDR2 SASEGT. The CDR3 contains 14 residues. CDR3 loop: CASSRDPSGEKLFF.

The chain uses TRBV2 and TRBJ2-1; TCRdb reports TRBD2, a call that lacks DNA to check it against. CDR1 and CDR2 from the germline V gene are SNHLY and FYNNEI. CDR3 length: 13 amino acids. The CDR3 is CASSERRVNEQFF. The variable domain in full, with the rest retrieved from reference TRBV2 and TRBJ2-1, is EPEVTQTPSHQVTQMGQEVILRCVPISNHLYFYWYRQILGQKVEFLVSFYNNEISEKSEIFDDQFSVERPDGSNFTLKIRSTKLEDSAMYFCASSERRVNEQFFGPGTRLTVL.

The chain recombines TRBV12-3 or TRBV12-4 with TRBJ1-2; with no DNA, the TCRdb D assignment of TRBD1 cannot be verified. The CDR3 covers 14 residues. The CDR3 reads CASSPRQGVGGYTF.

V is TRBV7-2 and J is TRBJ2-1; no DNA is available, so the TRBD2 call from TCRdb remains unchecked. This CDR3 has 16 residues. The germline V gene has CDR1 SGHTA and CDR2 FQGNSA. CDR3: CASRGGAGLGYNEQFF.

The chain carries TRBV30 and TRBJ2-1; the D gene TCRdb calls, TRBD1, cannot be checked with no DNA. CDR1 and CDR2 (germline): GTSNPN, SVGIG (reference sequence). The CDR3 is 12 amino acids. CDR3 amino acids: CAWSREAGEQFF. Filled out from reference TRBV30 and TRBJ2-1, the complete variable domain reads SQTIHQWPATLVQPVGSPLSLECTVEGTSNPNLYWYRQAAGRGLQLLFYSVGIGQISSEVPQNLSASRPQDRQFILSSKKLLLSDSGFYLCAWSREAGEQFFGPGTRLTVL.

CDR3 sequence reads: CASNDGYYEQYF. The V gene is TRBV5-1, the J gene TRBJ2-7. The CDR3 length is 12 residues. Per the germline V gene, CDR1 is SGHRS and CDR2 is YFSETQ.

This chain connects TRBV19 to TRBJ2-1; TCRdb selects TRBD2, and the lack of DNA leaves this call unchecked. Germline V lookup: CDR1 LNHDA, CDR2 SQIVND (reference sequence). This CDR3 has 16 residues. The CDR3 spells CASSGGELAGGREQFF.

The chain recombines TRBV10-3 with TRBJ2-1; checking the TCRdb D call of TRBD2 is not possible without DNA. Germline lookup yields CDR1 ENHRY and CDR2 SYGVKD. CDR3 length equals 16 residues. The CDR3 here is CAISESGTSGYNEQFF.

J is TRBJ2-2 and V is TRBV23-1. TRBV23-1 counts as an open reading frame of uncertain function. The CDR3 sequence is 12 residues long. The CDR3 here is CASSQSRGELFF.

V usage is TRBV15 and J usage is TRBJ2-3; TCRdb's D call, TRBD1, is unchecked because there is no DNA. Per the germline V gene, CDR1 is LNHNV and CDR2 is YYDKDF (reference sequence). There are 15 residues in the CDR3. CDR3 residues: CATSRIPGATDTQYF.

The rearrangement joins TRBV28 to TRBJ2-1; the D call of TRBD2 rests on TCRdb alone, since no DNA is present to check it. Germline V CDR1 and CDR2: MDHEN, SYDVKM. The CDR3 contains 15 residues. The CDR3: CASSTGTKRYSEQFF.